Only one count was recorded for the clone carrying this T cell receptor beta chain. The data originate from a study of CD8 T cells in Susac syndrome. About 0.5 to 1 ug RNA was reverse transcribed with random hexamers. MiXCR, applied by TCRdb to the immunoSEQ multiplex PCR reads, yields one record per CDR3 protein. This repertoire shows 100,000 to 150,000 distinct CDR3 sequences, about 95% found once; its top ten account for 0.065% to 0.09%. V shed 2 bases and J shed 1 base, with 5 bases lying between them. From germline, CDR1 is LNHDA and CDR2 SQIVND (reference sequence). The CDR3 is 13 residues long.

The TCR sequence derives from a human donor in good health. The chain recombines TRBV19 with TRBJ1-1; D gene ambiguous. The source material was CD4+ T cells from PBMCs. The CDR3, as DNA: TGTGCCAGTAGTATACGTTGGAACACTGAAGCTTTCTTT. This sequence encodes CASSIRWNTEAFF. The full variable domain, in which reference TRBV19 and TRBJ1-1 provide the parts outside the CDR3, is DGGITQSPKYLFRKEGQNVTLSCEQNLNHDAMYWYRQDPGQGLRLIYYSQIVNDFQKGDIAEGYSVSREKKESFPLTVTSAQKNPTAFYLCASSIRWNTEAFFGQGTRLTVV.